This TCR beta chain appears in the sequencing data of a study of cytomegalovirus exposure and HLA in healthy donors (dated by TCRdb to the late 2010s). In the study overall: An earlier analysis of around 600 of the donors reported 250 to 300 Gb of sequence data and some 100 million unique TCR beta sequences from 150 million to 200 million T cells. An early release covering about 600 HLA-typed donors comprised about 310 gigabases of sequencing data and around 86 million unique TCR sequences. The aim of the study was to test whether cataloging public T cell receptors could identify signatures of past pathogen exposure. The later analysis used no new phenotypic data to find candidate immune exposures, relying instead on TCR beta sequences and their occurrence across donors. Typing coverage varied by locus: about 620-640 donors for A, B, C, DRB1 and DQB1; some 520 for DQA1; about 570 for DPA1; more than 450 for DPB1. To predict cytomegalovirus infection status, the study combined high-throughput TCR immunosequencing, statistical association of individual TCRs with disease status, and machine learning. HLA typing included class I and class II loci at four-digit resolution. The T cell repertoires of around 730 subjects were profiled by immunosequencing and related to cytomegalovirus serostatus. Besides the first cohort of approximately 670 subjects, a separate validation cohort made up of over a hundred different subjects was used. A later analysis re-examined previously published TCR beta repertoires from several hundred donors and added high-resolution HLA genotyping to investigate patterns of TCR occurrence. Every discovery cohort repertoire had been produced on one sequencing platform. On average, roughly 200,000 unique TCR beta nucleotide sequences were sequenced per donor among 398 genotyped donors of the cohort, with roughly a sixth of those sequences being non-productive. The genetic ancestry cluster associated with self-reported Caucasian donors included approximately 85% of the roughly 380 genotyped donors. Donor age, sex, ethnicity and CMV serostatus were compiled together with the repertoire data. A later genetic analysis used genome-wide SNP genotypes for about 60% of the roughly 700 donors, treating that subset as a discovery cohort. An earlier analysis of some 500 of the donors used high-throughput TCR beta sequencing to judge whether each TCR beta V gene segment behaved as functional or pseudogenic. A handful of DR-DQ haplotypes were treated as single units for association and clustering because of strong linkage in the cohort. What the research found in general, with its limitations: Broadly in line with IMGT annotations, most TCR beta V segments showed up in productive rearrangements about 87% or about 30% of the time in an earlier analysis of approximately 640 of the donors. Only TCR beta chains were sequenced in this cohort, and the absence of alpha or paired-chain data limited detectable features. HLA typing was unavailable for some donors at each locus, so association tests used only the typed subset. Three of the identified cytomegalovirus-associated TCR beta chains were confirmed in vitro to be specific for cytomegalovirus antigens. V-gene and J-gene trimming of TCR beta chains was associated with a missense DCLRE1C variant in a later genetic analysis, and the association was replicated in an independent cohort. A further reported finding was that TCR beta sequences accurately predicted the HLA-A and HLA-B alleles for most subjects in the first cohort. Presence/absence analyses assumed roughly uniform sequencing depth across donors, an assumption that may not hold. A group of highly shared sequence variants was considered likely to be a technical artifact of the sequencing pipeline. Some 15 rarely observed V segments, including chromosome 9 orphons, were excluded from the earlier analysis of a few hundred of the donors because counts were too low. In both the original and validation cohorts, the classifier was reported to diagnose cytomegalovirus status with high specificity and sensitivity. Several of the top co-occurrence clusters appeared to be linked to parvovirus B19, influenza, CMV and Epstein-Barr virus, according to a later analysis. CMV serostatus was the only immune exposure information available for the cohort. At a false discovery rate of 0.05, a later analysis linked about 16,000 TCR beta sequences to specific HLA alleles. According to a later genetic analysis, donors in an Asian-associated ancestry cluster had fewer N-insertions in productive TCRs than the roughly 670-donor mean. Some IMGT-functional V segments, including TRBV6-2 and TRBV6-3, could not be told apart with the 87-base-pair reads, so those segments were excluded. A total of roughly 160 TCR beta chains were listed by the study as associated with cytomegalovirus. According to a later analysis, TCR association rates differed among HLA loci, with DRB1 alleles showing the most associated TCRs and HLA-C alleles showing the fewest. While some public TCRs were present in many individuals, most TCR sequences turned up only very rarely across donors. According to the authors, the approach could potentially be generalized to other disease states and immunological phenotypes. Correlated functional status among segregating V segments might be attributable to linkage disequilibrium, but an unknown experimental factor could not be ruled out. In a later analysis, HLA-associated TCR beta chains showed more clonal expansion and lower generation probabilities than non-associated chains that were equally common. A later analysis found that most CMV-associated TCR beta chains appeared HLA-restricted, with HLA associations seemingly driven largely by CMV exposure. When HLA alleles, especially DR and DQ, strongly co-occurred, attributing TCR associations to individual alleles was difficult.

The cohort was made up of about 610 healthy bone marrow donors. Cohort members were all nominally healthy when sampled, although unrecorded immune exposures were likely present. The donor was CMV seronegative and belonged to the group of several hundred seronegative cohort members. A peripheral blood sample was provided by each donor, and peripheral blood mononuclear cells were used for TCR beta sequencing. Genomic DNA was extracted from the blood cell samples with the Qiagen DNeasy Blood Extraction Kit. The junction carries 14 bases between V and J, which are trimmed by 0 bases and 6 bases respectively. CDR3 length: 16 amino acids, cysteine to phenylalanine. The CDR3 DNA has 48 bases and is translated from base 1. CDR1 MNHEY and CDR2 SVGAGI are derived from the germline V gene. This clone was observed a single time. What this receptor recognizes is not known. Per-nucleotide qualities are absent, and no much larger clonotype sits a single base away.

Library prep was done by the immunoSEQ multiplex PCR assay. For the multiplex PCR, a mixture combining 60 forward primers for TCR Vbeta segments and 13 reverse primers for TCR Jbeta segments was used. A multiplex PCR assay on genomic DNA amplified the CDR3 region of rearranged TCR beta genes. Amplified TCR beta libraries were sequenced as 87-base-pair reads on the Illumina HiSeq System. The authors' analysis ran thus. A later analysis counted about 80 million unique TCR beta chains across the 600 to 850 repertoires, and 9 million to 14 million of these chains were shared by at least two donors. To remove PCR and sequencing errors, raw reads were error-corrected and collapsed into unique sequences using a nearest-neighbor algorithm that merged closely related sequences. To assign V, D and J gene segments, CDR3 sequences were aligned to IMGT reference sequences. For a sequence to be retained, at least a six-nucleotide match to both a V gene segment and a J gene segment was required. Rearrangements were called productive when the CDR3 lacked stop codons and stayed in frame with V and J; all others were non-productive. Following IMGT convention, CDR3 was defined as the stretch from the second conserved V-encoded cysteine up to the conserved J-encoded phenylalanine. In an earlier analysis of around 570 of the donors, sequences lacking an unambiguous match to a single V gene segment were excluded. In an earlier analysis of several hundred of the donors, V segments were called functional above 56.7% productive rearrangements and were called segregating when the between-donor standard deviation exceeded 5%. A statistical classification framework was built to diagnose cytomegalovirus status from the catalog of TCR beta chain sequences. In a later analysis, TCR nucleotide sequences were compared against IMGT/GENE-DB human TR gene sequences so that V and J genes could be assigned. In a later analysis, CDR3 sequences and most-parsimonious VDJ recombination scenarios were assigned using the TCRdist pipeline. In a later analysis, every TCR beta chain was defined by the combination of its CDR3 amino acid sequence and its V-gene family, and reads without a unique V-gene family were dropped. A later analysis removed 600 or so highly shared, low-generation-probability nucleotide sequences to deal with suspected cross-contamination and a sequencing artifact. In a later analysis, a clonal expansion index for each public chain was calculated from normalized within-repertoire ranks of inferred template counts. In a later analysis, generation probabilities were computed using a VDJ recombination model fitted to out-of-frame rearrangements, and the results were checked against IGoR. Hypergeometric tests were used in a later analysis to score TCR-TCR, TCR-HLA and TCR-CMV co-occurrence, with a repertoire-size bias correction applied to the TCR pairs. False discovery rates were estimated in a later analysis by permuting HLA or CMV assignments 20 times. A later analysis grouped co-occurring TCRs with DBSCAN, adding TCRdist sequence similarity when clustering within HLA-allele-positive subsets. Co-occurrence clustering excluded repertoires with fewer than 30,000 or more than 120,000 public chains, plus five with anomalous nucleotide sharing. TCRdb holds this immuneACCESS table with in-frame rearrangements only. Some clones are missing; in checked studies, unresolved V genes explain under half, and the rest has no known cause. V and J calls and clone size are given by that table; D and trimming were obtained from the DNA. In this sample the table shows under 150,000 clones, around 70% of which occur a single time. 2.5% to 3.5% of the sample comes from the top ten.

Material for sequencing was PBMCs. The receptor chain draws on TRBV6-5 and TRBJ2-2; the best D guess is TRBD1, with 6 bases matching. The TCR sequence derives from a man younger than 40 in good health and CMV-seronegative. The CDR3 is CASSYSGTGPPGELFF. The base sequence is TGTGCCAGCAGTTACTCGGGAACAGGGCCCCCCGGGGAGCTGTTTTTT.